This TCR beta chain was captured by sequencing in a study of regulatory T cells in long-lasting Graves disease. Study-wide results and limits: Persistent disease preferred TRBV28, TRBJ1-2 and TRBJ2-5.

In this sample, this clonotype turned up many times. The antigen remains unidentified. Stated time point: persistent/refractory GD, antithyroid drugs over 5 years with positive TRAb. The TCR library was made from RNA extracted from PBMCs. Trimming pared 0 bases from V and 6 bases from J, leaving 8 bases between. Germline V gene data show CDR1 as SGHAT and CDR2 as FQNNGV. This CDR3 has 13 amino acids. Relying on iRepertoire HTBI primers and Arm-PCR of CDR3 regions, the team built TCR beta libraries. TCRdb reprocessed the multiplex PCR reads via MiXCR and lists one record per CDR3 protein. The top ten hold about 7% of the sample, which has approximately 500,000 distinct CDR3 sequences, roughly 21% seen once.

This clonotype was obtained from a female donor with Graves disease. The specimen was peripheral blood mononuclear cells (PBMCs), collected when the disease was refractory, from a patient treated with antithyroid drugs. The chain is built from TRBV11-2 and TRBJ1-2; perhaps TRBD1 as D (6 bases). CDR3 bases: TGTGCCAGCAGCTTAGAGGCAGGGGATGGCTACACCTTC. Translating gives CASSLEAGDGYTF.